What follows are 14 T cell receptor beta chains derived from one specimen sequenced in a study of blood T cell dynamics during melanoma immunotherapy. Time point reported: pre-treatment baseline. Some clones are missing from TCRdb's copy, which holds only in-frame ones; the method was immunoSEQ multiplex PCR. The top ten clones hold 4.6% of a sample with about 24,000 clones, approximately 90% of them seen once. Sequences were derived from blood, sampled from a patient treated with checkpoint blockade. The receptors stem from a human donor with melanoma.

V and J are TRBV6-5 and TRBJ1-2; 7 nucleotides line up with TRBD1. This CDR3 is built from 15 residues. Germline CDR1 is MNHEY and CDR2 is SVGAGI. The ends lost 5 bases at V and 5 bases at J; junction bases unmatched: 11. The CDR3 is CASSLPPGQSYGYTF. The CDR3 DNA reads as TGTGCCAGCAGTCTTCCTCCGGGACAGAGTTATGGCTACACCTTC.

The chain employs TRBV9 and TRBJ2-7, with D perhaps TRBD1 or TRBD2 (5 bases each). The CDR3 covers 15 residues. The germline V gene has CDR1 SGDLS and CDR2 YYNGEE. V was clipped by 3 bases and J by 2 bases, with 15 bases between them. The CDR3: CASSAGGGDPYEQYF. The CDR3 bases are TGTGCCAGCAGCGCAGGAGGTGGGGACCCCTACGAGCAGTACTTC.

The chain uses TRBV29-1 and TRBJ1-2, with D unresolved. The ends were cut back, 0 bases at V and 8 bases at J, with 10 bases in the middle. CDR3 length: 12 amino acids. The V gene's germline CDR1 is SQVTM and CDR2 ANQGSEA. CDR3 in DNA: TGCAGCGTTGAAGACGGCCTCGGCGGCTACACCTTC. Protein: CSVEDGLGGYTF.

The chain employs TRBV5-5 and TRBJ2-7; 9 positions match TRBD1. CDR3 size: 15 residues. Unmatched junction bases numbered 8, after V lost 5 bases and J lost 2 bases. The germline CDR1 and CDR2 sequences are SGHKS and YYEKEE (reference sequence). The CDR3, as DNA: TGTGCCAGCAGGACCGGGACAGGGTTACCCTACGAGCAGTACTTC. Translating it yields CASRTGTGLPYEQYF.

This clone has just one count. This rearrangement joins TRBV11-1 to TRBJ1-1; weak D call: TRBD1 (5 bases). This CDR3 has 13 amino acids. V dropped 4 bases and J dropped 2 bases, with 8 bases sitting between them. Germline V CDR1 and CDR2: SGHAT, FQDESV (reference sequence). The CDR3 reads CASSYGTNTEAFF. As DNA, the CDR3 is TGTGCCAGCAGCTACGGGACCAACACTGAAGCTTTCTTT.

This sequence joins TRBV10-3 and TRBJ2-2; D is perhaps TRBD1 (6 bases). Trimming cost V 6 bases and J 2 bases, with 13 bases left between them. The length of the CDR3 is 15 residues. Germline values: CDR1 ENHRY, CDR2 SYGVKD. The CDR3 sequence is CAIRGGGINTGELFF. The CDR3, as DNA: TGTGCCATCAGAGGTGGGGGCATTAACACCGGGGAGCTGTTTTTT.

This clone was observed once. This chain uses TRBV19 with TRBJ1-5; D is unclear. CDR3 length equals 15 residues. Germline values: CDR1 LNHDA, CDR2 SQIVND (reference sequence). V lost 5 bases and J 0 bases, leaving 11 bases between the germline ends. CDR3 nucleotides: TGTGCCAGTAGTCTAGGTGTTTATAGCAATCAGCCCCAGCATTTT. It translates to CASSLGVYSNQPQHF.

The chain couples TRBV6-6 to TRBJ2-7; D uncertain. V lost 0 bases to trimming and J lost 2 bases, with 8 bases between them. Germline V gives CDR1 MNHNY, CDR2 SVGAGI (reference sequence). This CDR3 contains 14 residues. CDR3: CASSYSYLPYEQYF. In DNA, the CDR3 is TGTGCCAGCAGTTACTCCTACCTCCCCTACGAGCAGTACTTC.

V gene TRBV7-6 combines with J gene TRBJ1-2, with 8 bases that match TRBD1. After removal of 0 bases from V and 6 bases from J, the junction contained 6 bases not matched to a gene. From germline, CDR1 is SGHVS and CDR2 FNYEAQ. The CDR3 loop spans 15 amino acids. CDR3: CASSLAPTGGNGYTF. The CDR3, as DNA: TGTGCCAGCAGCTTAGCGCCAACAGGGGGAAATGGCTACACCTTC.

The chain employs TRBV6-5 and TRBJ1-1; a weak D match, TRBD1 (5 bases). V was shortened by 11 bases and J by 5 bases, with 21 bases between the two germline ends. In germline, CDR1 is MNHEY, CDR2 SVGAGI. The CDR3 has 14 residues. The CDR3 DNA reads TGTGCCTCATCTCGCCAGGGAGGGATTACTGAAGCTTTCTTT. Translating it yields CASSRQGGITEAFF.

The chain has TRBV18 and TRBJ2-7, with 9 bases that match TRBD1. Looked up from germline, CDR1 is KGHSH and CDR2 is LQKENI. The CDR3 is 14 amino acids. J gave up 5 bases and V 5 bases, and 7 bases lay outside the gene matches. DNA of the CDR3: TGTGCCAGCTCAACGACAGGGGGTAACAACGAGCAGTACTTC. It specifies CASSTTGGNNEQYF.

V gene TRBV7-9 combines with J gene TRBJ2-4, with D possibly matching TRBD2 (7 bases). The germline V gene has CDR1 SEHNR and CDR2 FQNEAQ (reference sequence). This CDR3 has 16 amino acids. V gave up 3 bases and J gave up 1 base, with 13 bases separating them. The CDR3 coding sequence is TGTGCCAGCAGCTTCGGACTAGGGGGTGCCAAAAACATTCAGTACTTC. As protein: CASSFGLGGAKNIQYF.

This chain joins TRBV18 and TRBJ2-2; 8 nucleotides agree with TRBD1. The junction had 6 bases not matched to a gene; V was cut back by 3 bases and J by 0 bases. Germline CDR1 and CDR2: KGHSH and LQKENI. The CDR3 has 17 amino acids. The CDR3 is CASSPGDRGANTGELFF. The CDR3 DNA is TGTGCCAGCTCACCCGGAGACAGGGGTGCGAACACCGGGGAGCTGTTTTTT.

The chain is built from TRBV7-3 and TRBJ1-3; D is possibly TRBD1 (5 bases). Germline V lookup: CDR1 SGHTA, CDR2 FQGTGA. The CDR3 covers 14 residues. V gave up 5 bases and J gave up 4 bases, with 12 bases separating them. In nucleotides, the CDR3 is TGTGCCAGCAGCCCCGGGGCCTCCGGAAACACCATATATTTT. It translates to CASSPGASGNTIYF. Full variable domain (missing parts from reference TRBV7-3 and TRBJ1-3): GAGVSQTPSNKVTEKGKYVELRCDPISGHTALYWYRQSLGQGPEFLIYFQGTGAADDSGLPNDRFFAVRPEGSVSTLKIQRTERGDSAVYLCASSPGASGNTIYFGEGSWLTVV.